The 30 T cell receptor beta chains below come from one sample, sequenced in a study of blood T cells in healthy people across ages. Together with a sample-barcoded 5' primer, a J-beta primer mix was included in a second PCR lasting 7 to 11 cycles. TCRdb called the 5' RACE reads again in MiXCR, with one record for every CDR3 protein. Among roughly 1.9 million distinct CDR3 sequences listed, more than 35% were seen once. Sequencing input: blood. The receptors originated from a human donor in good health.

This clonotype was counted only a few times. V and J are TRBV29-1 and TRBJ2-3; D ambiguous. V lost 4 bases to trimming and J lost 6 bases, with 11 bases between them. The CDR3 runs to 12 residues. From germline, CDR1 is SQVTM and CDR2 ANQGSEA. In DNA, the CDR3 is TGCAGCGTTGGGCCCGGATCGGATACGCAGTATTTT. The encoded protein is CSVGPGSDTQYF.

The rearrangement joins TRBV4-3 to TRBJ2-1; TRBD1 agrees at 8 bases. V lost 1 base and J lost 9; bases outside the gene matches: 14. The CDR3 extends over 17 amino acids. Germline V gives CDR1 LGHNA, CDR2 YSLEER. The CDR3, as DNA: TGCGCCAGCAGCCAAGTTCGGCAGGGGGCGTCCAGTGGTGAGCAGTTCTTC. Its translation: CASSQVRQGASSGEQFF.

This chain joins TRBV5-1 and TRBJ1-1; 7 bases agree with TRBD1. The CDR3 is 15 residues long. V was pared by 0 bases and J by 10 bases, with 12 bases of the junction left unmatched. Germline V lookup: CDR1 SGHRS, CDR2 YFSETQ. CDR3 nucleotide sequence: TGCGCCAGCAGCTTGGGAGACAGGGATCGTGCTGGAGCTTTCTTT. This codes for CASSLGDRDRAGAFF.

Ten or more counts support this clonotype. CDR3 sequence reads: CSARDPGAAGRGEQYF. For the CDR3, the DNA is TGCAGTGCTAGAGATCCCGGGGCAGCTGGAAGGGGGGAGCAGTACTTC. The chain employs TRBV20-1 and TRBJ2-7; D is possibly TRBD1 (6 bases). Trimming left V 0 bases short and J 7 bases short, with 22 bases between. Germline CDR1 is DFQATT and CDR2 is SNEGSKA (reference sequence). The CDR3 runs to 16 residues.

The rearrangement uses TRBV4-1 and TRBJ1-1; the match to TRBD1 covers 8 bases. V gave up 4 bases and J gave up 1 base; unmatched junction bases: 8. This CDR3 has 16 amino acids. Per the germline V gene, CDR1 is MGHRA and CDR2 is YSYEKL. The DNA of the CDR3 is TGCGCCAGCAGCCCGGGGACAGGCCCATGGAACACTGAAGCTTTCTTT. This translates into CASSPGTGPWNTEAFF.

This clonotype appeared a few times. This chain links TRBV5-1 with TRBJ2-7; 10 bases match TRBD1. The germline gives CDR1 SGHRS, CDR2 YFSETQ. There are 15 residues in the CDR3. The V segment lost 0 bases and the J segment 4 bases; nucleotides outside the gene matches: 4. The CDR3 nucleotides read TGCGCCAGCAGCTTGGTGGGACAGGGGCAATACGAGCAGTACTTC. As protein: CASSLVGQGQYEQYF.

The chain joins TRBV12-3 or TRBV12-4 to TRBJ2-5, with D tentatively TRBD2 (5 bases). V was pared by 6 bases and J by 5 bases, with 16 bases between. The CDR3 consists of 14 residues. The CDR3 region is CASRPPGSVETQYF. CDR3 sequence (DNA): TGTGCCAGCAGGCCTCCGGGGAGCGTCGAGACCCAGTACTTC.

This rearrangement joins TRBV20-1 to TRBJ1-5; 11 positions agree with TRBD1. The CDR3 spans 13 residues. V was clipped by 6 bases and J by 10 bases; unmatched bases: 8. Per the germline V gene, CDR1 is DFQATT and CDR2 is SNEGSKA (reference sequence). The CDR3 nucleotides are TGCAGTGCAAGGACAGGGGGCGAAACTCCCCAGCATTTT. Translated, it gives CSARTGGETPQHF.

This chain joins TRBV24-1 and TRBJ2-1; TRBD1 agrees at 8 bases. The CDR3 consists of 16 residues. After removal of 1 base from V and 2 bases from J, the junction contained 3 bases not matched to a gene. Germline V CDR1 and CDR2: KGHDR, SFDVKD. CDR3 nucleotide sequence: TGTGCCACCAGTGATTTAGTGGACAGGGCCTACAATGAGCAGTTCTTC. Translation: CATSDLVDRAYNEQFF.

This clonotype was counted only a few times. The gene calls are TRBV29-1 and TRBJ1-1; D is ambiguous. The germline V gene encodes CDR1 SQVTM and CDR2 ANQGSEA. The V end was cut by 5 bases, the J end by 7 bases, with 11 bases between. CDR3 size: 11 residues. The CDR3 DNA reads TGCAGCGTTATGGCCCTTGTTGAAGCTTTCTTT. Protein sequence: CSVMALVEAFF.

This clonotype was seen more than once but under ten times. The chain employs TRBV6-2 or TRBV6-3 and TRBJ2-1; 7 nucleotides align to TRBD1. Germline CDR1 MNHEY, CDR2 SVGEGT. Trimming took 2 bases from V and 0 from J; bases not matched to a gene: 7. CDR3 length: 17 amino acids. CDR3 in amino acids: CASSYPPGQISYNEQFF. CDR3 nucleotide sequence: TGTGCCAGCAGTTACCCGCCGGGACAGATCTCCTACAATGAGCAGTTCTTC.

This clonotype came up a few times. The chain uses TRBV29-1 and TRBJ2-7; the D gene is possibly TRBD1 (5 bases). CDR1 and CDR2 (germline): SQVTM, ANQGSEA. V was pared by 8 bases and J by 6 bases, with 17 bases between. The CDR3 contains 12 residues. CDR3 region: CSTTSDIGEQYF. CDR3 nucleotide sequence: TGCAGCACCACATCGGACATAGGCGAGCAGTACTTC.

V and J are TRBV6-2 or TRBV6-3 and TRBJ1-1; 7 bases map to TRBD1. The CDR3 has 14 residues. CDR1 and CDR2 (germline): MNHEY, SVGEGT. The V gene end was trimmed by 10 bases and the J gene end by 4 bases; junction bases not matched to a gene: 12. CDR3 residues: CATQVRGRSTEAFF. The DNA for the CDR3 is TGTGCCACCCAGGTTAGGGGGCGGAGCACTGAAGCTTTCTTT.

This clonotype was counted between two and nine times. The chain couples TRBV28 to TRBJ2-7; 11 bases line up with TRBD1. CDR1 is MDHEN, CDR2 SYDVKM, per germline. The CDR3 spans 17 residues. Trimming at V came to 4 bases and at J to 9 bases, leaving 17 bases not matched to a gene. The CDR3 DNA is TGTGCCAGCAGTTCAGCAACCCCGGGACAGGGGGTCTTTGTGCAGTACTTC. The encoded protein is CASSSATPGQGVFVQYF.

This clonotype came up a few times. This sequence joins TRBV9 and TRBJ1-1, with D unresolved. The CDR3 runs to 13 residues. Germline CDR1 SGDLS, CDR2 YYNGEE. V shed 5 bases and J shed 1 base, with 9 bases lying between them. For the CDR3, the DNA is TGTGCCAGCAGGGAAACATCGAACACTGAAGCTTTCTTT. Encoded protein: CASRETSNTEAFF.

The rearrangement uses TRBV4-3 and TRBJ2-5; TRBD2 agrees at 12 bases. The V gene's germline CDR1 is LGHNA and CDR2 YSLEER. This CDR3 is 17 amino acids long. V shed 1 base and J 3 bases; nucleotides not matched to a gene: 6. The CDR3 region is CASSQVLAGGWEETQYF. The CDR3 coding sequence is TGCGCCAGCAGCCAAGTACTAGCGGGGGGCTGGGAAGAGACCCAGTACTTC.

This rearrangement joins TRBV27 to TRBJ2-1; 7 bases agree with TRBD2. This CDR3 has 15 amino acids. The germline V gene encodes CDR1 MNHEY and CDR2 SMNVEV (reference sequence). Trimming took 2 bases from V and 8 from J; bases not matched to a gene: 9. CDR3: CASSLKSGAPDEQFF. The CDR3 DNA follows: TGTGCCAGCAGTTTAAAAAGCGGGGCGCCAGATGAGCAGTTCTTC.

This clonotype occurred a few times. The chain links TRBV24-1 to TRBJ1-5; D is possibly TRBD1 (6 bases). The CDR3 has 16 amino acids. Germline CDR1 reads KGHDR; CDR2 reads SFDVKD. V was trimmed by 4 bases and J by 7 bases, leaving 19 bases between them. The CDR3 loop is CATSDPTGPMGQPQHF. In DNA form, the CDR3 reads TGTGCCACCAGTGACCCGACAGGACCCATGGGGCAGCCCCAGCATTTT.

J is TRBJ2-1 and V is TRBV4-3; 13 bases align to TRBD2. Germline V lookup: CDR1 LGHNA, CDR2 YSLEER. Germline trimming cut 4 bases from V and 4 bases from J; bases unmatched to any gene: 4. This CDR3 is 16 amino acids long. The CDR3 bases are TGCGCCAGCAGCCGGCGGACTAGCGGGGGTTACAATGAGCAGTTCTTC. It translates to CASSRRTSGGYNEQFF.

With regard to this clonotype: A clone one base away is much larger, so this may be a read error. V gene TRBV7-2 combines with J gene TRBJ2-7; 7 bases agree with TRBD1. The closer fit of TRBJ2-1 to the DNA end suggests the J call may be wrong. The CDR3 is 16 amino acids. CDR1 SGHTA and CDR2 FQGNSA come from the germline V gene. The CDR3 nucleotides are TGTGCCAGCAGCTTAAGGCGGACAGGTTCTTGGGATGAGCAGTTCTTC. This codes for CASSLRRTGSWDEQFF.

The chain links TRBV6-5 to TRBJ1-5, with unresolved D. Germline CDR1 reads MNHEY; CDR2 reads SVGAGI. There are 14 residues in the CDR3. Trimming cost V 0 bases and J 4 bases, with 7 bases left between them. The CDR3 sequence is CASSYSNGNQPQHF. The CDR3 coding sequence is TGTGCCAGCAGTTACTCGAACGGTAATCAGCCCCAGCATTTT.

The CDR3 reads CASSQIASADTQYF. The CDR3, as DNA: TGTGCCAGCAGCCAGATAGCGTCGGCAGATACGCAGTATTTT. The gene calls are TRBV7-3 and TRBJ2-3; TRBD2 is a possible D gene (5 bases). V lost 5 bases to trimming and J lost 4 bases, with 13 bases between them. From germline, CDR1 is SGHTA and CDR2 FQGTGA. This CDR3 spans 14 amino acids.

J is TRBJ2-7 and V is TRBV20-1; D is perhaps TRBD1 (6 bases). The V and J ends lost 3 bases and 0 bases respectively, with 15 bases between them. The germline CDR1 and CDR2 sequences are DFQATT and SNEGSKA (reference sequence). The CDR3 has 15 residues. CDR3 amino acids: CSARPGRDNSYEQYF. The CDR3 DNA reads TGCAGTGCTAGGCCGGGACGGGACAACTCCTACGAGCAGTACTTC.

The V call is TRBV5-1, the J call TRBJ2-2, with 10 bases fitting TRBD1. After removal of 5 bases from V and 7 bases from J, the junction contained 8 bases not matched to a gene. The CDR3 sequence is 15 residues long. Per germline, CDR1 SGHRS and CDR2 YFSETQ. The CDR3 nucleotides read TGCGCCAGCAGACTCGGACAGGGGGAAGTCGGGGAGCTGTTTTTT. Protein product: CASRLGQGEVGELFF.

The chain carries TRBV6-1 and TRBJ2-5; D gene uncertain. The CDR3 extends over 15 amino acids. Germline CDR1 MNHNS, CDR2 SASEGT. V was shortened by 1 base and J by 10 bases, with 19 bases between the two germline ends. The CDR3: CASSEGTMDPVGQYF. Written as DNA, the CDR3 is TGTGCCAGCAGTGAAGGTACTATGGACCCCGTGGGCCAGTACTTC.

Only a few counts were recorded for this clonotype. J is TRBJ2-1 and V is TRBV7-2, with D hard to call. The CDR3 covers 13 residues. The germline V gene has CDR1 SGHTA and CDR2 FQGNSA. V lost 5 bases to trimming and J lost 7 bases, with 12 bases between them. The CDR3 reads CASSVEAWNEQFF. CDR3 DNA sequence: TGTGCCAGCAGCGTCGAAGCCTGGAATGAGCAGTTCTTC.

The chain couples TRBV20-1 to TRBJ2-7; 7 bases match TRBD1. Germline assignment: CDR1 DFQATT and CDR2 SNEGSKA (reference sequence). Trimming cost V 0 bases and J 5 bases; bases outside gene matches: 13. The CDR3 consists of 16 residues. The CDR3 is CSARDRRQGVSNEQYF. The CDR3 DNA reads TGCAGTGCTAGAGATCGAAGACAGGGTGTCTCAAACGAGCAGTACTTC.

The chain combines TRBV20-1 with TRBJ2-5; D might be TRBD2 (6 bases). From germline, CDR1 is DFQATT and CDR2 SNEGSKA (reference sequence). The CDR3 is 15 amino acids. Trimming cost V 4 bases and J 0 bases, with 15 bases left between them. CDR3 region: CSAMGRGRYQETQYF. As DNA, the CDR3 is TGCAGTGCTATGGGGCGGGGAAGGTACCAAGAGACCCAGTACTTC.

Concerning this clonotype itself: A read error may produce the germline difference seen at one junction end. The genes are TRBV27 and TRBJ2-6; the match to TRBD1 covers 7 bases. The CDR3 is 19 amino acids. CDR1 and CDR2 (germline): MNHEY, SMNVEV (reference sequence). CDR3 residues: CASSTVGQEIYSGANVPTF. CDR3 coding DNA: TGTGCCAGCAGTACCGTCGGACAGGAAATCTACTCTGGGGCCAACGTCCCGACTTTC. Variable domain in full (rest from reference TRBV27 and TRBJ2-6): EAQVTQNPRYLITVTGKKLTVTCSQNMNHEYMSWYRQDPGLGLRQIYYSMNVEVTDKGDVPEGYKVSRKEKRNFPLILESPSPNQTSLYFCASSTVGQEIYSGANVPTFGAGSRLTVL.

The chain recombines TRBV19 with TRBJ1-2; perhaps TRBD1 as D (5 bases). CDR1 LNHDA and CDR2 SQIVND come from the germline V gene (reference sequence). The CDR3 loop spans 14 amino acids. Trimming removed 3 bases from V and 5 bases from J, with 13 bases in between. The CDR3 sequence is CASSMTAEQYGYTF. The DNA for the CDR3 is TGTGCCAGTAGTATGACAGCGGAGCAATATGGCTACACCTTC.